This T cell receptor beta chain was documented in a study of shared clonotypes between healthy human individuals. The CDR3 totals 13 residues. The germline V and J ends were trimmed by 6 bases and 2 bases, with 11 bases remaining between them. Germline assignment: CDR1 SGHTA and CDR2 FQGNSA. TCRdb's copy holds only in-frame clones and misses some; the assay was immunoSEQ multiplex PCR. Of a few hundred thousand clones detected, more than 70% appear once; the ten largest clones hold approximately 12%. The TCR sequence derives from a middle-aged woman in good health. Some clones in this sample may be carry-over from other donors' samples. This sequence joins TRBV7-2 and TRBJ2-7; a possible D gene is TRBD2 (6 bases). The material sequenced was PBMCs. The CDR3 region has the DNA TGTGCCAGCAGGCTGGGCGGGACCTACGAGCAGTACTTC. Amino acid sequence: CASRLGGTYEQYF.